This entry lists 23 T cell receptor beta chains sequenced from one sample in a study of blood T cell repertoires in COVID-19 (dated by TCRdb to about 2020). Library generation was performed with the immunoSEQ multiplex PCR assay. TCRdb's version of the immuneACCESS table is confined to in-frame rearrangements and falls short of the full clone set. An unresolved V gene accounts for under half of the shortfall where checked; the remainder is of unknown origin. The sample table contains 200,000 to 250,000 clones; only one count was recorded for around four fifths of them. About 5.1% of the sample belongs to the ten largest clones. The specimen sequenced was peripheral blood. The source is a woman in her sixties who had recovered from COVID-19.

This clone was recorded only once. The chain couples TRBV6-5 to TRBJ1-1, with D tentatively TRBD1 (6 bases). The CDR3 has 15 residues. Trimming took 6 bases from V and 1 from J, leaving 15 bases between them. The germline CDR1 and CDR2 sequences are MNHEY and SVGAGI. DNA for the CDR3: TGTGCCAGCAGGGCCTACAGGGAAAGGAACACTGAAGCTTTCTTT. This translates into CASRAYRERNTEAFF.

This chain links TRBV19 with TRBJ2-3, with D perhaps matching TRBD2 (5 bases). Germline values: CDR1 LNHDA, CDR2 SQIVND (reference sequence). The V end was cut by 7 bases, the J end by 1 base, with 12 bases between. The CDR3 has 14 amino acids. CDR3 amino acids: CASKTNFGTDTQYF. The CDR3 bases are TGTGCCAGTAAGACTAATTTCGGCACAGATACGCAGTATTTT.

This chain joins TRBV3-1 (or the pseudogene TRBV3-2) and TRBJ1-1, with D uncertain. The CDR3 has 14 residues. Germline-derived CDR1 and CDR2 are LGHDT and YNNKEL (reference sequence). V shed 3 bases and J shed 0 bases, with 8 bases lying between them. The CDR3 coding sequence is TGTGCCAGCAGCCAGTTGAGGATGAACACTGAAGCTTTCTTT. Translation: CASSQLRMNTEAFF.

The genes are TRBV2 and TRBJ2-1, with TRBD2 identical over 7 bases. CDR1 is SNHLY and CDR2 is FYNNEI in the germline V gene. The ends lost 4 bases at V and 8 bases at J; junction bases unmatched: 11. The CDR3 runs 15 residues. The CDR3 protein is CASSGGGGRTDEQFF. CDR3 bases: TGTGCCAGCAGTGGGGGGGGAGGTAGAACGGATGAGCAGTTCTTC.

This clone was recorded only once. The chain has TRBV5-1 and TRBJ2-1; TRBD1 matches at 8 bases. V dropped 5 bases and J dropped 8; count of bases not matched to a gene: 9. The V gene's germline CDR1 is SGHRS and CDR2 YFSETQ. The CDR3 is 14 residues long. The CDR3 coding sequence is TGCGCCAGCAGAAGCGGCCAGGGGGCCGATGAGCAGTTCTTC. Protein: CASRSGQGADEQFF.

The genes are TRBV5-1 and TRBJ1-2, with 11 bases matching TRBD1. The CDR3 length is 16 residues. The germline CDR1 and CDR2 sequences are SGHRS and YFSETQ. V was clipped by 4 bases and J by 0 bases; unmatched bases: 5. CDR3 amino acids: CASSPGQGGPNYGYTF. The CDR3 DNA sequence: TGCGCCAGCAGCCCGGGACAGGGGGGCCCTAACTATGGCTACACCTTC.

This chain connects TRBV12-3 or TRBV12-4 to TRBJ2-1, with TRBD1 as a possible D gene (6 bases). The CDR3 covers 13 residues. Deletions cut 7 bases from V and 10 bases from J, with 17 bases between. CDR3 region: CASKGTPRGEQFF. CDR3 DNA sequence: TGTGCCAGCAAAGGGACCCCAAGGGGGGAGCAGTTCTTC.

The genes are TRBV5-3 and TRBJ2-7; D perhaps matches TRBD2 (6 bases). TRBV5-3 is designated an ORF whose function remains uncertain. Trimming removed 4 bases at V and 2 bases at J, with 16 bases between. The CDR3 totals 15 residues. The CDR3, as DNA: TGTGCCAGAAGCCTCGGGACTCCCCGACCCTACGAGCAGTACTTC. Translation gives CARSLGTPRPYEQYF.

This chain joins TRBV11-2 and TRBJ1-2, with 10 bases identical to TRBD1. CDR3 length equals 17 residues. Germline values: CDR1 SGHAT, CDR2 FQNNGV. After removal of 1 base from V and 7 bases from J, the junction contained 12 bases not matched to a gene. The CDR3 loop is CASSLAPGQGNFGGYTF. DNA of the CDR3: TGTGCCAGCAGCTTAGCTCCGGGACAGGGGAATTTTGGTGGCTACACCTTC.

The CDR3 protein is CASSAQADTQYF. In DNA form, the CDR3 reads TGTGCCAGCAGCGCCCAGGCGGATACGCAGTATTTT. The chain combines TRBV9 with TRBJ2-3; no clear D gene. Trimming cost V 3 bases and J 6 bases, with 8 bases left between them. Looked up from germline, CDR1 is SGDLS and CDR2 is YYNGEE. The CDR3 spans 12 residues.

The rearrangement uses TRBV6-2 or TRBV6-3 and TRBJ1-5; D call uncertain. Trimming left V 3 bases short and J 7 bases short, with 10 bases between. Per germline, CDR1 MNHEY and CDR2 SVGEGT. This CDR3 contains 13 residues. CDR3 sequence (DNA): TGTGCCAGCAGTTATAGAGGGCCGCAGCCCCAGCATTTT. Protein product: CASSYRGPQPQHF.

V and J are TRBV9 and TRBJ2-3; TRBD1 might be the D (5 bases). The CDR3 runs to 14 residues. Germline V gene sequence: CDR1 SGDLS, CDR2 YYNGEE. The V end was cut by 0 bases, the J end by 5 bases, with 10 bases between. For the CDR3, the DNA is TGTGCCAGCAGCGTAGAGGGGTCCGAAGATACGCAGTATTTT. This codes for CASSVEGSEDTQYF. Drawing the rest from reference TRBV9 and TRBJ2-3, the complete variable domain is DSGVTQTPKHLITATGQRVTLRCSPRSGDLSVYWYQQSLDQGLQFLIQYYNGEERAKGNILERFSAQQFPDLHSELNLSSLELGDSALYFCASSVEGSEDTQYFGPGTRLTVL.

This chain uses TRBV4-2 with TRBJ1-2; a possible D gene is TRBD1 (6 bases). The germline gives CDR1 LGHNA, CDR2 YNFKEQ. The ends were cut back, 3 bases at V and 2 bases at J, with 16 bases in the middle. The CDR3 runs 16 residues. CDR3 amino acids: CASSQRGRGSNYGYTF. The CDR3 DNA reads as TGTGCCAGCAGCCAGAGGGGGAGGGGCTCCAACTATGGCTACACCTTC.

This clone came up a few times. CDR3 protein: CASSRGRGENTGELFF. Here the CDR3 DNA reads TGTGCCAGCAGCCGGGGCCGGGGAGAGAACACCGGGGAGCTGTTTTTT. The rearrangement uses TRBV7-8 and TRBJ2-2; D possibly uses TRBD1 or TRBD2 (5 bases each). The V and J ends lost 5 bases and 1 base respectively, with 14 bases between them. CDR1 and CDR2 from the germline V gene are SGHVS and FQNEAQ. The CDR3 is 16 residues long.

This clone was detected once. The chain employs TRBV19 and TRBJ1-1, with TRBD1 identical over 7 bases. The CDR3 length is 13 residues. Germline lookup yields CDR1 LNHDA and CDR2 SQIVND (reference sequence). Losses at the gene ends were 7 bases for V and 3 bases for J; bases not matched to a gene: 5. The CDR3 sequence: CASKSTGYTEAFF. DNA of the CDR3: TGTGCCAGTAAGTCGACAGGGTACACTGAAGCTTTCTTT.

This clone was seen only a few times. The chain employs TRBV7-2 and TRBJ1-2; D possibly corresponds to TRBD1 (5 bases). Between the trimmed V and J ends, which lost 2 bases and 0 bases, there was a span of 7 bases. The CDR3 extends over 14 amino acids. The germline V gene has CDR1 SGHTA and CDR2 FQGNSA. CDR3 residues: CASSLSTANYGYTF. CDR3 sequence (DNA): TGTGCCAGCAGCTTATCGACAGCTAACTATGGCTACACCTTC. Filled out from reference TRBV7-2 and TRBJ1-2, the complete variable domain reads GAGVSQSPSNKVTEKGKDVELRCDPISGHTALYWYRQSLGQGLEFLIYFQGNSAPDKSGLPSDRFSAERTGGSVSTLTIQRTQQEDSAVYLCASSLSTANYGYTFGSGTRLTVV.

The chain recombines TRBV4-1 with TRBJ1-1, with D possibly matching TRBD1 (6 bases). The V gene lost 1 base and the J gene lost 3 bases, with 18 bases spanning the gap. The germline gives CDR1 MGHRA, CDR2 YSYEKL. The CDR3 loop spans 17 amino acids. As DNA, the CDR3 is TGCGCCAGCAGCCAAGCTTCCGTGGCAGGGGTTGACACTGAAGCTTTCTTT. Translating it yields CASSQASVAGVDTEAFF.

The chain carries TRBV7-3 and TRBJ2-1, with TRBD1 as a possible D gene (5 bases). The CDR3 extends over 13 amino acids. Germline CDR1 reads SGHTA; CDR2 reads FQGTGA. V shed 5 bases and J shed 8 bases, with 13 bases lying between them. The CDR3: CASSVTRDDEQFF. The CDR3 DNA reads as TGTGCCAGCAGCGTGACCAGGGATGATGAGCAGTTCTTC.

The chain combines TRBV5-4 with TRBJ1-2; D possibly corresponds to TRBD1 (5 bases). Germline V gene sequence: CDR1 SGHNT, CDR2 YYREEE (reference sequence). Trimming removed 0 bases from V and 1 base from J, with 10 bases in between. The length of the CDR3 is 15 residues. The CDR3 spells CASSLGRGGNYGYTF. The CDR3 DNA follows: TGTGCCAGCAGCTTGGGCCGGGGGGGTAACTATGGCTACACCTTC. The full variable domain, completed using reference TRBV5-4 and TRBJ1-2, is ETGVTQSPTHLIKTRGQQVTLRCSSQSGHNTVSWYQQALGQGPQFIFQYYREEENGRGNFPPRFSGLQFPNYSSELNVNALELDDSALYLCASSLGRGGNYGYTFGSGTRLTVV.

V gene TRBV11-3 combines with J gene TRBJ2-4, with D perhaps matching TRBD2 (5 bases). This CDR3 spans 16 amino acids. Germline V CDR1 and CDR2: SGHNT, YENEEA. Trimming removed 1 base at V and 0 bases at J, with 10 bases between. The DNA for the CDR3 is TGTGCCAGCAGCTTAGGTGGCCGGGGAGCCAAAAACATTCAGTACTTC. Protein product: CASSLGGRGAKNIQYF.

This clone was observed a handful of times. V usage is TRBV18 and J usage is TRBJ2-5, with 7 bases fitting TRBD1. Germline V gene sequence: CDR1 KGHSH, CDR2 LQKENI. The CDR3 totals 13 residues. V gave up 3 bases and J gave up 5 bases; unmatched junction bases: 3. The CDR3 protein is CASSPGTAETQYF. The CDR3 nucleotides read TGTGCCAGCTCACCTGGGACAGCGGAGACCCAGTACTTC.

V usage is TRBV7-8 and J usage is TRBJ2-6; TRBD1 is a possible D gene (5 bases). The germline V and J ends were trimmed by 5 bases and 1 base, with 12 bases remaining between them. Germline lookup yields CDR1 SGHVS and CDR2 FQNEAQ. CDR3 length: 16 amino acids. The chain's CDR3 is CASSEQQVSGANVLTF. DNA for the CDR3: TGTGCCAGCAGCGAACAACAGGTTTCTGGGGCCAACGTCCTGACTTTC.

J is TRBJ2-2 and V is TRBV13, with TRBD2 identical over 8 bases. Trimming cost V 4 bases and J 2 bases; bases outside gene matches: 6. CDR1 and CDR2 from the germline V gene are PRHDT and FYEKMQ (reference sequence). This CDR3 is 16 amino acids long. The CDR3 nucleotides are TGTGCCAGCAGCTGGGATGGGACTAGAAACACCGGGGAGCTGTTTTTT. Its translation is CASSWDGTRNTGELFF.